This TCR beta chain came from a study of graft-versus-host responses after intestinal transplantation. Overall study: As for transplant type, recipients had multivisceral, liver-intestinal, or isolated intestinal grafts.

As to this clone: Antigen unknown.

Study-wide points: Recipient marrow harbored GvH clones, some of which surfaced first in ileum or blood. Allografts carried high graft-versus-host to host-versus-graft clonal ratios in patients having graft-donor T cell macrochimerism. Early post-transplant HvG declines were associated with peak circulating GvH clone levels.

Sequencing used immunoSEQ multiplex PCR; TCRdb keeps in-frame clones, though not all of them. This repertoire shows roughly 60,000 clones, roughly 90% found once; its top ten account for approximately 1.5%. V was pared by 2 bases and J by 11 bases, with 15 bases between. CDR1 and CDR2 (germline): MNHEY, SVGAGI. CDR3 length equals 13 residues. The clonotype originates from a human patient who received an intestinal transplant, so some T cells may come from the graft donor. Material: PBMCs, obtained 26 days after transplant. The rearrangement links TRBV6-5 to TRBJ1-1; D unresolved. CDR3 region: CASSYLPARHAFF. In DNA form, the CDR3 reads TGTGCCAGCAGTTACCTCCCGGCCAGACATGCTTTCTTT.